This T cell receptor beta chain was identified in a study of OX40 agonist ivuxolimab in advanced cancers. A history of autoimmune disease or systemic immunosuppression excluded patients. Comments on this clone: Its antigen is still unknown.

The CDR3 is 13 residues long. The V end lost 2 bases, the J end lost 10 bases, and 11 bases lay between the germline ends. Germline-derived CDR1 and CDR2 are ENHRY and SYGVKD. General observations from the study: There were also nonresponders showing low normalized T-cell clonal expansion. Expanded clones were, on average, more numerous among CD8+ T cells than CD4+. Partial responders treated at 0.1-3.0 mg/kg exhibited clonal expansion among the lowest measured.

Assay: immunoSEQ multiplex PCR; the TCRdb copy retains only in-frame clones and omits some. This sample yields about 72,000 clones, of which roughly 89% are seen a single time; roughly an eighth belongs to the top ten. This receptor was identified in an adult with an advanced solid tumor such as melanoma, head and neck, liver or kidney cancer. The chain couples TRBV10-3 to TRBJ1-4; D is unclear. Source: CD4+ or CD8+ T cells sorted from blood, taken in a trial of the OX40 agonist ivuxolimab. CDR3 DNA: TGTGCCATCAGTGAGGGGCGAGGAGGAAAACTGTTTTTT. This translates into CAISEGRGGKLFF.